Listed below are T cell receptor beta chains from one sample, sequenced in a study of T cell changes during pregnancy in multiple sclerosis. Generated by immunoSEQ multiplex PCR, the TCRdb table keeps only in-frame clones and is missing some. The repertoire holds more than 55,000 clones, with approximately 89% as singletons. This specimen was peripheral blood, taken after pregnancy. These receptors originate from a female donor in good health, enrolled as a control in a pregnancy study. Each CDR3 is given without its conserved first and last residue. The D gene is left open where the match is weak.

len,v_gene,d_gene,CDR3aa
18,TRBV6-4,TRBD2,ASRKSPGLAGPPSYNEQF
13,TRBV5-1,TRBD2,ASSPGGPGTDTQY
14,TRBV28,TRBD1,ASSSVGQGRGNTIY
16,TRBV7-9,TRBD2,ASSSSVAGTGGTGELF
13,TRBV6-5,TRBD2,ASSRLAGVTGELF
11,TRBV10-3,-,AIRESLQETQY
11,TRBV2,-,ASIRSADYGYT
13,TRBV6-5,-,ASSYSPWGDTEAF
9,TRBV30,-,TLDRNYGYT
13,TRBV9,TRBD1,ASSARGTGGYEQY
14,TRBV6-5,-,ASSYTPGNRGGEQF
11,TRBV9,-,ASSAGTNQPQH
12,TRBV19,-,ASSMALGGYEQY
10,TRBV18,-,ASSPPVREQF
13,TRBV29-1,-,SVEGAAPRTTEAF
12,TRBV7-8,TRBD1,ASSHRDRNYGYT
12,TRBV28,-,ASSPSTVNYGYT
12,TRBV15,-,ATRIGGVAGELF
12,TRBV6-5,TRBD1,ASTAWTGTGELF
11,TRBV18,TRBD1,ASSPPRQGEKY
10,TRBV14,-,ASSFGRGEAF
12,TRBV7-9,TRBD1,ASSQDGQALGYT
15,TRBV7-9,-,ASSLPGLSGSGNTIY
12,TRBV6-5,TRBD1,ASRTGTGLTEAF
14,TRBV9,-,ASSVDRLSSYNEQF
13,TRBV7-9,-,ASSLNRAGVNEQF
14,TRBV5-5,-,ASSLGRGDFNQPQH
13,TRBV6-1,TRBD1,ASSTTGTGSYGYT
12,TRBV28,-,ASSSGHLNTEAF
11,TRBV18,-,ASSPHMNTEAF
13,TRBV9,TRBD1,ASSVEGALGTEAF
18,TRBV7-8,-,ASSFLSLASLRGTGQPQH
13,TRBV5-4,TRBD1,ASSSPGQGKGEAF
11,TRBV7-9,-,ASSLLSDGELF
12,TRBV18,TRBD1,ASSLGTGDQPQH
12,TRBV18,TRBD1,ASSPAGQNYGYT
11,TRBV29-1,TRBD2,SVAGLAGFTQY
13,TRBV6-1,TRBD2,ASSEGLAEVNEQF
15,TRBV19,TRBD1,ASRVTGGVRPYNEQF
15,TRBV7-8,TRBD2,ASSLMAVAGGNNEQF
11,TRBV7-7,-,ASSFAGSHEQY
15,TRBV4-3,TRBD2,ASSQGGSGMGTDTQY
12,TRBV7-9,-,ASSLFGGETEAF
13,TRBV5-4,TRBD1,ASSLETGYSGELF
12,TRBV27,TRBD2,ASSLAGNYNEQF
11,TRBV7-6,-,ASSQDRNYGYT
13,TRBV7-9,-,ASSFSDLAKNIQY